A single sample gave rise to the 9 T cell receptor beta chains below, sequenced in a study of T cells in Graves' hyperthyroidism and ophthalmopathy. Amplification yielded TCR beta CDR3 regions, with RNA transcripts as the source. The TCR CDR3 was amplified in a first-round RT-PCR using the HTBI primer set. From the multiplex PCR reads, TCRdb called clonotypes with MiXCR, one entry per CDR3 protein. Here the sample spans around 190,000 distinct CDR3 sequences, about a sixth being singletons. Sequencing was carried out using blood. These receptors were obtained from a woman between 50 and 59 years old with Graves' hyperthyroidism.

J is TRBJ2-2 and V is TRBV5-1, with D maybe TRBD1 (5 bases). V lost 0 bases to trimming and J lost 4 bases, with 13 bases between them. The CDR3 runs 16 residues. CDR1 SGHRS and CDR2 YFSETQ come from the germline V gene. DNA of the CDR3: TGCGCCAGCAGCTTGGAGGGGCCGAGGCCCACCGGGGAGCTGTTTTTT. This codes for CASSLEGPRPTGELFF.

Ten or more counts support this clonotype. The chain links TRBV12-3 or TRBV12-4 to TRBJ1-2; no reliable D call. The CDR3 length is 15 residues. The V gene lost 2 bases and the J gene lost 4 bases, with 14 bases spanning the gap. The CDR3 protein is CASSLSPLSPYGYTF. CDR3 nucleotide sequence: TGTGCCAGCAGTTTAAGCCCTCTTTCGCCCTATGGCTACACCTTC.

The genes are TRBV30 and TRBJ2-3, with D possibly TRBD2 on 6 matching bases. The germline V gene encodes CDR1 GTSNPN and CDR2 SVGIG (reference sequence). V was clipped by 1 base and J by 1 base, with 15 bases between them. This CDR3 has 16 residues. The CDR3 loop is CAWSEGGGPGTDTQYF. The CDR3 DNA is TGTGCCTGGAGTGAGGGCGGAGGGCCGGGCACAGATACGCAGTATTTT.

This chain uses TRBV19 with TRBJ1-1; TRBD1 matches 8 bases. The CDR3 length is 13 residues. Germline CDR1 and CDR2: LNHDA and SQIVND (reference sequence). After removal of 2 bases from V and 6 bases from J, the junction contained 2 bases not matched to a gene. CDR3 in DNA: TGTGCCAGTAGTATACAACAGGGGGCTGAAGCTTTCTTT. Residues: CASSIQQGAEAFF.

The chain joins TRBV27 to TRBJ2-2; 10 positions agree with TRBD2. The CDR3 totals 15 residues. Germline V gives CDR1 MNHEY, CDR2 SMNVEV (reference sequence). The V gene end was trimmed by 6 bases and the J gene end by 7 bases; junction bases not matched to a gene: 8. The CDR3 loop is CASRILAGSHGELFF. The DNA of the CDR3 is TGTGCCAGCAGAATACTAGCGGGATCTCACGGGGAGCTGTTTTTT.

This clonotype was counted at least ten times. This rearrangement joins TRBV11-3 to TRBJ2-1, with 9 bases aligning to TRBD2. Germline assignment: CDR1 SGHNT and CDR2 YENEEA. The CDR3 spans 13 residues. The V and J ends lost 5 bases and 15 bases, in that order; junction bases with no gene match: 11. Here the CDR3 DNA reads TGTGCCAGCAGCCAGGGACGCGGGAGGGCCTGGTTCTTC. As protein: CASSQGRGRAWFF.

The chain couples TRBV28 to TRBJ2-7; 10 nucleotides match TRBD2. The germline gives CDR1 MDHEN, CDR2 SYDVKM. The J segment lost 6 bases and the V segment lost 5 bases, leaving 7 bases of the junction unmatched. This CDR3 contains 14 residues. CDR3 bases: TGTGCCAGCAGTCCCCTAGCGGGAGCTGGCGAGCAGTACTTC. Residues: CASSPLAGAGEQYF. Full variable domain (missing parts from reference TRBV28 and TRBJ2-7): DVKVTQSSRYLVKRTGEKVFLECVQDMDHENMFWYRQDPGLGLRLIYFSYDVKMKEKGDIPEGYSVSREKKERFSLILESASTNQTSMYLCASSPLAGAGEQYFGPGTRLTVT.

The CDR3 reads CASSQTLLTGQRDNEQFF. The CDR3 DNA sequence: TGCGCCAGCAGCCAGACCCTTCTTACGGGACAGAGAGACAATGAGCAGTTCTTC. The chain links TRBV4-1 to TRBJ2-1; 7 nucleotides agree with TRBD1. Germline V gene lookup returns CDR1 MGHRA and CDR2 YSYEKL. V shed 3 bases and J 5 bases; nucleotides not matched to a gene: 16. This CDR3 comprises 18 residues.

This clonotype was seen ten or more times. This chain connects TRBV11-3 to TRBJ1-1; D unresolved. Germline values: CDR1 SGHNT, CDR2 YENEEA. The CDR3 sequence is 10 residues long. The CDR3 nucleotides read TGTGCTAGTGGGAACACTGAAGCTTTCTTT. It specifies CASGNTEAFF. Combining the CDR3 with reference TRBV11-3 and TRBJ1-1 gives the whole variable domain EAGVVQSPRYKIIEKKQPVAFWCNPISGHNTLYWYLQNLGQGPELLIRYENEEAVDDSQLPKDRFSAERLKGVDSTLKIQPAELGDSAVYLCASGNTEAFFGQGTRLTVV.